This passage covers 29 T cell receptor beta chains from one sample sequenced in a study of blood T cell repertoires in COVID-19. Data came from immunoSEQ multiplex PCR; TCRdb stores just in-frame clones and leaves some out. The repertoire holds hundreds of thousands of clones, around 82% seen once, with around 2.5% in the top ten. The specimen sequenced was peripheral blood. The origin of the receptors is a woman aged 35 to 49 with active or convalescent COVID-19.

The chain couples TRBV2 to TRBJ2-1; TRBD2 agrees at 9 bases. Per germline, CDR1 SNHLY and CDR2 FYNNEI. V lost 5 bases to trimming and J lost 2 bases; unmatched junction nucleotides: 4. The CDR3 totals 15 residues. The CDR3 region is CASSLRGRAYNEQFF. The CDR3 DNA reads as TGTGCCAGCAGTCTTCGCGGGAGGGCCTACAATGAGCAGTTCTTC.

This clone appeared a single time. The CDR3 DNA reads as TGTGCCAGCAGTCCGGCCAGGGATAACACCGGGGAGCTGTTTTTT. This codes for CASSPARDNTGELFF. The chain joins TRBV7-3 to TRBJ2-2; D is perhaps TRBD1 (5 bases). Germline V gene lookup returns CDR1 SGHTA and CDR2 FQGTGA. Deletions cut 6 bases from V and 2 bases from J, with 13 bases between. The CDR3 totals 15 residues.

Concerning this clone: This sample includes further DNA sequences coding for the same CDR3. The gene calls are TRBV5-1 and TRBJ2-7; 7 nucleotides align to TRBD1. After removal of 3 bases from V and 1 base from J, the junction contained 1 base not matched to a gene. This CDR3 region has 13 residues. Germline-derived CDR1 and CDR2 are SGHRS and YFSETQ. The CDR3 DNA reads as TGCGCCAGCAGCTGGGGACAGTCCTACGAGCAGTACTTC. Translated, it gives CASSWGQSYEQYF.

This clone showed up just once. This chain connects TRBV28 to TRBJ1-1; a weak D match, TRBD1 (6 bases). The germline V and J ends were trimmed by 8 bases and 0 bases, with 22 bases remaining between them. Germline V gives CDR1 MDHEN, CDR2 SYDVKM. This CDR3 has 17 amino acids. The chain's CDR3 is CASWRGGSFGVNTEAFF. The CDR3 bases are TGTGCCAGCTGGCGTGGGGGCTCGTTCGGGGTGAACACTGAAGCTTTCTTT.

This rearrangement joins TRBV6-2 or TRBV6-3 to TRBJ1-2; TRBD1 matches 7 bases. From germline, CDR1 is MNHEY and CDR2 SVGEGT. Trimming cost V 6 bases and J 7 bases; bases outside gene matches: 8. The CDR3 is 13 residues long. DNA of the CDR3: TGTGCCAGCAGCCTCAGGGGGACGGCTGGCTACACCTTC. Protein sequence: CASSLRGTAGYTF.

The V gene is TRBV24-1, the J gene TRBJ1-2; the D is unclear. Trimming removed 4 bases at V and 8 bases at J, with 16 bases between. The CDR3 contains 14 residues. Germline CDR1 reads KGHDR; CDR2 reads SFDVKD. The CDR3 sequence is CATSDNVVLGGYTF. The CDR3 DNA follows: TGTGCCACCAGTGACAATGTCGTCCTCGGGGGCTACACCTTC.

CDR3 sequence: CASRRRGQLNTEAFF. The CDR3 DNA sequence: TGTGCCAGCCGGAGGAGGGGGCAGTTGAACACTGAAGCTTTCTTT. The chain couples TRBV28 to TRBJ1-1; 7 bases agree with TRBD1. The CDR3 runs 15 residues. Germline V gene data show CDR1 as MDHEN and CDR2 as SYDVKM. Germline trimming cut 8 bases from V and 0 bases from J; bases unmatched to any gene: 9.

This clone was seen only once. The chain recombines TRBV7-6 with TRBJ2-3; 9 positions agree with TRBD1. This CDR3 contains 16 residues. CDR1 SGHVS and CDR2 FNYEAQ come from the germline V gene. Germline trimming cut 1 base from V and 2 bases from J; bases unmatched to any gene: 4. Here the CDR3 DNA reads TGTGCCAGCAGCTTAGAATGGGACAGGGACACAGATACGCAGTATTTT. Translating it yields CASSLEWDRDTDTQYF.

This chain uses TRBV5-6 with TRBJ1-4; D is perhaps TRBD1 (6 bases). Trimming removed 3 bases at V and 10 bases at J, with 13 bases between. Germline lookup yields CDR1 SGHDT and CDR2 YYEEEE. The CDR3 has 13 amino acids. The CDR3 coding sequence is TGTGCCAGCAGCTCCGGGACACGGGGAAAACTGTTTTTT. It is translated as CASSSGTRGKLFF.

This rearrangement joins TRBV19 to TRBJ2-6; 8 nucleotides agree with TRBD2. V was pared by 5 bases and J by 3 bases, with 12 bases of the junction left unmatched. CDR1 and CDR2 (germline): LNHDA, SQIVND (reference sequence). This CDR3 region has 18 residues. The CDR3, as DNA: TGTGCCAGTAGTCCGCCCCCAGCGGGAGTGGGTGGGGCCAACGTCCTGACTTTC. Residues: CASSPPPAGVGGANVLTF.

CDR3 in amino acids: CASSQDTLGQGYGYTF. In nucleotides, the CDR3 is TGTGCCAGCAGCCAAGACACATTGGGACAGGGTTATGGCTACACCTTC. V is TRBV14 and J is TRBJ1-2; the match to TRBD1 covers 9 bases. V lost 0 bases, J lost 5 bases, and 7 bases stayed unmatched. The CDR3 covers 16 residues. The germline V gene has CDR1 SGHDN and CDR2 FVKESK.

The chain links TRBV5-1 to TRBJ2-1; 12 positions match TRBD1. V shed 0 bases, J shed 4 bases, and the junction held 11 bases outside the gene matches. Germline-derived CDR1 and CDR2 are SGHRS and YFSETQ. The CDR3 sequence is 19 residues long. The CDR3 sequence: CASSLVPGQGASVYNEQFF. The CDR3 region has the DNA TGCGCCAGCAGCTTGGTTCCGGGACAGGGGGCAAGCGTTTACAATGAGCAGTTCTTC.

The chain recombines TRBV9 with TRBJ1-2; D perhaps matches TRBD1 (5 bases). Germline V lookup: CDR1 SGDLS, CDR2 YYNGEE. This CDR3 is built from 13 residues. V gave up 0 bases and J gave up 6 bases, with 9 bases separating them. CDR3 sequence reads: CASSVGGADGYTF. CDR3 DNA sequence: TGTGCCAGCAGCGTAGGTGGGGCCGATGGCTACACCTTC.

This chain joins TRBV2 and TRBJ1-6; possibly TRBD1 for D (6 bases). Germline loops: CDR1 SNHLY, CDR2 FYNNEI. The CDR3 is 15 residues long. With 7 bases removed from V and 3 bases from J, the gap between germline ends came to 13 bases. CDR3 region: CASMQMDSYNSPLHF. CDR3 coding DNA: TGTGCCAGCATGCAAATGGACAGCTATAATTCACCCCTCCACTTT.

The chain links TRBV5-6 to TRBJ1-6; 8 nucleotides align to TRBD1. The CDR3 loop spans 15 amino acids. Germline assignment: CDR1 SGHDT and CDR2 YYEEEE. V lost 0 bases to trimming and J lost 10 bases; unmatched junction nucleotides: 6. In nucleotides, the CDR3 is TGTGCCAGCAGCTTGGAGGCCAGGGGGCACTCACCCCTCCACTTT. Translated, it gives CASSLEARGHSPLHF.

Of note for this clone: Distinct nucleotide sequences in the sample also encode this CDR3. J is TRBJ2-3 and V is TRBV7-9; D might be TRBD1 (6 bases). V gave up 1 base and J gave up 4 bases, with 12 bases separating them. CDR3 size: 15 residues. Germline CDR1 reads SEHNR; CDR2 reads FQNEAQ (reference sequence). CDR3 nucleotides: TGTGCCAGCAGCTTAGGCAGGGGTTTCTCAGATACGCAGTATTTT. Its protein product is CASSLGRGFSDTQYF.

DNA for the CDR3: TGTGCCAGCAGCATACAGGGACAGCTCCAAGAGACCCAGTACTTC. Its protein is CASSIQGQLQETQYF. The chain is built from TRBV7-6 and TRBJ2-5; 7 nucleotides match TRBD1. Trimming removed 5 bases from V and 1 base from J; junction bases left unmatched: 7. The CDR3 runs 15 residues. CDR1 and CDR2 (germline): SGHVS, FNYEAQ.

The J gene is TRBJ1-6, the V gene TRBV12-5, with TRBD1 matching over 8 bases. This CDR3 is 14 amino acids long. V trimming: 7 bases; J trimming: 4 bases; junction bases outside the gene matches: 3. Per germline, CDR1 LGHNT and CDR2 FRNRAP. CDR3 DNA: TGTGCTAGTGAGGGACAGGTTTATAATTCACCCCTCCACTTT. It yields the protein CASEGQVYNSPLHF.

This chain joins TRBV5-6 and TRBJ1-6; 8 bases are shared with TRBD1. Germline loops: CDR1 SGHDT, CDR2 YYEEEE. This CDR3 region has 15 residues. V dropped 2 bases and J dropped 8; count of bases not matched to a gene: 6. The CDR3 region has the DNA TGTGCCAGCAGCTTACTCGACAGGGGTCATTCACCCCTCCACTTT. It encodes CASSLLDRGHSPLHF.

The CDR3 sequence: CASKRGNTNYGYTF. For the CDR3, the DNA is TGTGCCAGCAAAAGGGGCAACACGAACTATGGCTACACCTTC. The chain employs TRBV6-6 and TRBJ1-2, with D possibly being TRBD1 (5 bases). The CDR3 totals 14 residues. Germline values: CDR1 MNHNY, CDR2 SVGAGI (reference sequence). Between the trimmed V and J ends, which lost 7 bases and 2 bases, there was a span of 14 bases.

Here the CDR3 reads CASSLIAERSGRRHNEQFF. CDR3 nucleotides: TGTGCCAGCAGCTTAATAGCGGAGCGTAGCGGGAGAAGGCACAATGAGCAGTTCTTC. The chain employs TRBV7-2 and TRBJ2-1; 9 bases fit TRBD2. V dropped 2 bases and J dropped 5; count of bases not matched to a gene: 16. The CDR3 spans 19 residues. CDR1 SGHTA and CDR2 FQGNSA come from the germline V gene. The full variable domain, completed using reference TRBV7-2 and TRBJ2-1, is GAGVSQSPSNKVTEKGKDVELRCDPISGHTALYWYRQSLGQGLEFLIYFQGNSAPDKSGLPSDRFSAERTGGSVSTLTIQRTQQEDSAVYLCASSLIAERSGRRHNEQFFGPGTRLTVL.

This clone was observed a single time. This sequence joins TRBV11-3 and TRBJ2-3, with 7 nucleotides matching TRBD2. This CDR3 comprises 16 residues. V trimming: 5 bases; J trimming: 1 base; junction bases outside the gene matches: 9. Germline lookup yields CDR1 SGHNT and CDR2 YENEEA. The CDR3 region has the DNA TGTGCCAGCAGCCCCGTGGCGGGAGTGGGCACAGATACGCAGTATTTT. Protein product: CASSPVAGVGTDTQYF.

The V call is TRBV11-1, the J call TRBJ2-1, with 11 bases matching TRBD2. The CDR3 totals 16 residues. V trimming: 5 bases; J trimming: 4 bases; junction bases outside the gene matches: 7. The germline gives CDR1 SGHAT, CDR2 FQDESV (reference sequence). In nucleotides, the CDR3 is TGTGCCAGCAGCCGGACTAGCGGGCCCTGGTACAATGAGCAGTTCTTC. It encodes CASSRTSGPWYNEQFF.

The chain employs TRBV4-2 and TRBJ2-5, with TRBD1 as a possible D gene (6 bases). The V gene's germline CDR1 is LGHNA and CDR2 YNFKEQ. The ends were cut back, 1 base at V and 4 bases at J, with 7 bases in the middle. This CDR3 has 13 residues. The CDR3 DNA follows: TGTGCCAGCAGCCAAGGACAGGTAGAGACCCAGTACTTC. Amino acids: CASSQGQVETQYF.

The chain employs TRBV28 and TRBJ1-4; 7 bases are a match to TRBD1. Trimming took 9 bases from V and 3 from J; bases not matched to a gene: 4. Germline lookup yields CDR1 MDHEN and CDR2 SYDVKM. The CDR3 extends over 13 amino acids. The CDR3 reads CASGRGANEKLFF. As DNA, the CDR3 is TGTGCCAGTGGCAGGGGGGCTAATGAAAAACTGTTTTTT.

The genes are TRBV5-4 and TRBJ1-2, with D uncertain. The V and J ends lost 0 bases and 8 bases respectively, with 17 bases between them. Germline V gene sequence: CDR1 SGHNT, CDR2 YYREEE (reference sequence). This CDR3 comprises 15 residues. Here the CDR3 reads CASSLEFGGSGGYTF. CDR3 nucleotide sequence: TGTGCCAGCAGCTTGGAGTTTGGAGGGTCCGGGGGCTACACCTTC.

The chain couples TRBV4-2 to TRBJ1-3; weak D call: TRBD1 (6 bases). The germline V and J ends were trimmed by 0 bases and 1 base, with 13 bases remaining between them. The CDR3 spans 17 residues. CDR1 is LGHNA and CDR2 is YNFKEQ in the germline V gene. CDR3 nucleotides: TGTGCCAGCAGCCAAGAGCGGACAGTTAATTCTGGAAACACCATATATTTT. Protein product: CASSQERTVNSGNTIYF.

This clone has a handful of counts. The rearrangement uses TRBV7-9 and TRBJ2-7; the D gene is possibly TRBD2 (5 bases). CDR3 length: 14 residues. V was cut by 1 base and J by 5 bases, with 12 bases left in between. Germline CDR1 is SEHNR and CDR2 is FQNEAQ (reference sequence). The CDR3 nucleotides are TGTGCCAGCAGCTTAGGCGCTAGCTTCCACGAGCAGTACTTC. This encodes CASSLGASFHEQYF.

The V call is TRBV5-8, the J call TRBJ1-1; 7 bases align to TRBD1. V gave up 2 bases and J gave up 6 bases; unmatched junction bases: 1. Germline V gene sequence: CDR1 SGHTS, CDR2 YDEGEE. The CDR3 length is 12 residues. Here the CDR3 DNA reads TGTGCCAGCAGCTTTGGGACAGCTGAAGCTTTCTTT. Protein product: CASSFGTAEAFF. Full variable domain (missing parts from reference TRBV5-8 and TRBJ1-1): EAGVTQSPTHLIKTRGQQATLRCSPISGHTSVYWYQQALGLGLQFLLWYDEGEERNRGNFPPRFSGRQFPNYSSELNVNALELEDSALYLCASSFGTAEAFFGQGTRLTVV.